Below, 17 T cell receptor beta chains from the same sample are listed, as sequenced in a study of CD8 T cells in Susac syndrome (dated by TCRdb to about 2019). To prepare the library, the immunoSEQ multiplex PCR assay was applied. RNA was extracted using the RNeasy kit, and about 0.5 to 1 ug of the RNA was reverse transcribed with random hexamers. The public reads were reprocessed in TCRdb via fastp at Q25 and MiXCR, keeping in-frame beta chains. Each CDR3 protein gets just one entry, which takes the most common genes and DNA from the rows behind it. The sample table shows under 200,000 distinct CDR3 sequences, and 91% are seen once. The top ten clones comprise roughly 0.087% of the sample. The sequenced material came from CD4+ T cells from PBMCs. These receptors originate from a human donor with Susac syndrome.

The V call is TRBV2, the J call TRBJ2-2; 7 positions match TRBD1. The germline V gene encodes CDR1 SNHLY and CDR2 FYNNEI. V gave up 6 bases and J gave up 4 bases; unmatched junction bases: 8. The CDR3 is 15 amino acids. CDR3 in amino acids: CASRGQALSTGELFF. The CDR3 nucleotides are TGTGCCAGCAGAGGACAGGCCCTATCCACCGGGGAGCTGTTTTTT. The complete variable domain, with remaining parts taken from reference TRBV2 and TRBJ2-2, reads EPEVTQTPSHQVTQMGQEVILRCVPISNHLYFYWYRQILGQKVEFLVSFYNNEISEKSEIFDDQFSVERPDGSNFTLKIRSTKLEDSAMYFCASRGQALSTGELFFGEGSRLTVL.

The chain combines TRBV24-1 with TRBJ1-2, with a weak D call TRBD1 (5 bases). CDR3 length equals 13 residues. The V and J ends lost 10 bases and 4 bases respectively, with 15 bases between them. From germline, CDR1 is KGHDR and CDR2 SFDVKD. The CDR3 reads CATNTQDSYGYTF. The DNA of the CDR3 is TGTGCCACGAATACACAGGATAGCTATGGCTACACCTTC.

The chain has TRBV3-1 and TRBJ2-2; 8 bases align to TRBD1. CDR1 LGHDT and CDR2 YNNKEL come from the germline V gene (reference sequence). The CDR3 is made up of 15 amino acids. After removal of 5 bases from V and 4 bases from J, the junction contained 6 bases not matched to a gene. CDR3 in DNA: TGTGCCAGCAGCTTGGGACAGGTGATCACCGGGGAGCTGTTTTTT. Protein: CASSLGQVITGELFF.

The gene calls are TRBV25-1 and TRBJ1-2; unclear D gene. Per the germline V gene, CDR1 is MGHDK and CDR2 is SYGVNS. CDR3 length equals 13 residues. Trimming left V 3 bases short and J 4 bases short, with 9 bases between. CDR3 DNA: TGTGCCAGCAGTGAGGTGGGCAGCTATGGCTACACCTTC. Translating gives CASSEVGSYGYTF.

The chain joins TRBV20-1 to TRBJ2-5, with 7 bases fitting TRBD2. From germline, CDR1 is DFQATT and CDR2 SNEGSKA (reference sequence). This CDR3 is built from 14 residues. After removal of 8 bases from V and 1 base from J, the junction contained 10 bases not matched to a gene. The CDR3: CSLPHGGSQETQYF. The CDR3 region has the DNA TGCAGTCTTCCGCACGGGGGGTCCCAAGAGACCCAGTACTTC.

V and J are TRBV19 and TRBJ1-5; tentative D call: TRBD1 (5 bases). The CDR3 is made up of 12 amino acids. Germline loops: CDR1 LNHDA, CDR2 SQIVND (reference sequence). The V end was cut by 9 bases, the J end by 9 bases, with 15 bases between. This CDR3 is CASRRGEWPQHF. For the CDR3, the DNA is TGTGCCAGCCGCCGGGGCGAGTGGCCCCAGCATTTT.

The chain joins TRBV7-2 to TRBJ2-1, with TRBD1 matching 7 bases. Germline CDR1 is SGHTA and CDR2 is FQGNSA. V lost 5 bases to trimming and J lost 4 bases; unmatched junction nucleotides: 8. CDR3 length: 15 amino acids. The CDR3 coding sequence is TGTGCCAGCAGCCCCTTTAGGGGGCGGTACAATGAGCAGTTCTTC. Its protein is CASSPFRGRYNEQFF.

CDR3 DNA sequence: TGTGCCAGCAGCTCATATCGGGCACAACACAATGAGCAGTTCTTC. It translates to CASSSYRAQHNEQFF. The rearrangement uses TRBV5-6 and TRBJ2-1; D is uncertain. The CDR3 sequence is 15 residues long. CDR1 and CDR2 from the germline V gene are SGHDT and YYEEEE. V lost 3 bases to trimming and J lost 5 bases, with 15 bases between them.

The rearrangement links TRBV18 to TRBJ1-1, with D unclear. This CDR3 has 13 amino acids. V gave up 4 bases and J gave up 2 bases, with 8 bases separating them. CDR1 and CDR2 from the germline V gene are KGHSH and LQKENI. The DNA for the CDR3 is TGTGCCAGCTCACTACAGAAAAACACTGAAGCTTTCTTT. It codes for CASSLQKNTEAFF.

The chain has TRBV12-3 or TRBV12-4 and TRBJ1-1; no firm D call. V was trimmed by 7 bases and J by 7 bases, leaving 16 bases between them. The length of the CDR3 is 13 residues. CDR3 amino acids: CASIYSLYGEAFF. The CDR3 DNA reads TGTGCCAGCATCTATTCGCTTTACGGTGAAGCTTTCTTT.

Details on this clonotype: Germline is not matched at one junction end, which may reflect a read error. This chain joins TRBV5-6 and TRBJ1-5; the D gene is possibly TRBD1 (5 bases). Germline V gene lookup returns CDR1 SGHDT and CDR2 YYEEEE. The CDR3 contains 16 residues. CDR3 nucleotide sequence: TGTGCCAGCAGTTTGGGGGGTGCGGGGAGGAATCAGCCCCAGCATTTT. Encoded protein: CASSLGGAGRNQPQHF.

This chain links TRBV5-1 with TRBJ2-5; 9 bases align to TRBD2. There are 16 residues in the CDR3. J gave up 5 bases and V 1 base, and 9 bases lay outside the gene matches. Germline V gene data show CDR1 as SGHRS and CDR2 as YFSETQ. The DNA for the CDR3 is TGCGCCAGCAGCTTGTCTGGCGGGGGGGCGCGCGAGACCCAGTACTTC. Translated, it gives CASSLSGGGARETQYF.

The chain is built from TRBV6-7 and TRBJ1-5; D gene ambiguous. TRBV6-7 is marked as an open reading frame, function uncertain. The CDR3 runs 17 residues. Trimming pared 0 bases from V and 4 bases from J, leaving 16 bases between. The CDR3 loop reads CASSYSSFAGKNQPQHF. In nucleotides, the CDR3 is TGTGCCAGCAGTTACTCCTCTTTTGCGGGCAAAAATCAGCCCCAGCATTTT.

This clonotype was seen only a few times. The V and J genes are TRBV5-1 and TRBJ1-2; D is ambiguous. Looked up from germline, CDR1 is SGHRS and CDR2 is YFSETQ. Trimming left V 0 bases short and J 8 bases short, with 11 bases between. This CDR3 is built from 13 residues. The CDR3 here is CASSLVLGRGYTF. As DNA, the CDR3 is TGCGCCAGCAGCTTGGTCCTGGGGAGGGGCTACACCTTC.

V and J are TRBV10-3 and TRBJ1-1, with D possibly TRBD1 on 5 matching bases. The CDR3 extends over 12 amino acids. CDR1 ENHRY and CDR2 SYGVKD come from the germline V gene. V was cut by 8 bases and J by 3 bases, with 10 bases left in between. The CDR3 reads CAIGTGYTEAFF. The CDR3 DNA is TGTGCCATCGGGACTGGATACACTGAAGCTTTCTTT.

This sequence joins TRBV5-1 and TRBJ2-2; TRBD2 matches 11 bases. The J segment lost 4 bases and the V segment lost 1 base, leaving 6 bases of the junction unmatched. This CDR3 comprises 17 residues. Germline lookup yields CDR1 SGHRS and CDR2 YFSETQ. The CDR3 region is CASSLTSGGLPTGELFF. The DNA for the CDR3 is TGCGCCAGCAGCTTGACTAGCGGGGGTCTTCCCACCGGGGAGCTGTTTTTT. The whole variable domain, filled in from reference TRBV5-1 and TRBJ2-2, reads KAGVTQTPRYLIKTRGQQVTLSCSPISGHRSVSWYQQTPGQGLQFLFEYFSETQRNKGNFPGRFSGRQFSNSRSEMNVSTLELGDSALYLCASSLTSGGLPTGELFFGEGSRLTVL.

There are a few counts of this clonotype. The rearrangement links TRBV24-1 to TRBJ2-7; D call uncertain. Germline V gives CDR1 KGHDR, CDR2 SFDVKD. Deletions cut 4 bases from V and 5 bases from J, with 8 bases between. The CDR3 has 12 amino acids. CDR3 nucleotide sequence: TGTGCCACCAGTGACATCACCGACGAGCAGTACTTC. Its translation is CATSDITDEQYF.